This TCR beta chain was profiled in a study of cytomegalovirus exposure and HLA in healthy donors. The study's findings and limits: Later analysis associated a missense DCLRE1C variant with TCR beta V- and J-gene trimming.

This PCR relied on a set of 60 Vbeta primers and 13 Jbeta primers. Only in-frame clones appear in the TCRdb table, and some are missing; sequencing was by immunoSEQ multiplex PCR. Of a few hundred thousand clones listed, about 77% are singletons. On this clone itself: Its antigen remains unknown.

The CDR3 consists of 16 residues. V was clipped by 1 base and J by 4 bases, with 14 bases between them. From germline, CDR1 is SGHVS and CDR2 FQNEAQ. Sequences were obtained from PBMCs. The clonotype originates from a woman aged 25 to 45 in good health and CMV-seronegative. The rearrangement links TRBV7-8 to TRBJ2-1, with a tentative D call TRBD1 (6 bases). The CDR3 spells CASSLVVRGSYNEQFF. CDR3 bases: TGTGCCAGCAGCTTAGTTGTCAGGGGATCTTACAATGAGCAGTTCTTC.